The 20 T cell receptor beta chains presented below share a single source sample, sequenced in a study of blood T cell repertoires in COVID-19. TCRdb's table, derived via immunoSEQ multiplex PCR, lists solely in-frame clones and lacks some. The table shows 250,000 to 400,000 clones, with 88% occurring only once. What was sequenced was peripheral blood. The receptors derive from a woman in her twenties or thirties with COVID-19, enrolled during active disease.

This chain links TRBV24-1 with TRBJ2-7; unclear D gene. The V end lost 7 bases, the J end lost 3 bases, and 9 bases lay between the germline ends. The CDR3 consists of 12 residues. The V gene's germline CDR1 is KGHDR and CDR2 SFDVKD. The CDR3 coding sequence is TGTGCCACCAGACAGAATAGCTACGAGCAGTACGTC. Encoded protein: CATRQNSYEQYV.

V and J are TRBV30 and TRBJ1-2, with a weak D call TRBD1 (5 bases). This CDR3 has 17 amino acids. Trimming removed 5 bases at V and 4 bases at J, with 26 bases between. Germline CDR1 is GTSNPN and CDR2 is SVGIG (reference sequence). The CDR3 sequence: CAWYHSLQGGPLYGYTF. CDR3 nucleotides: TGTGCCTGGTATCATAGCCTGCAGGGAGGCCCCCTCTATGGCTACACCTTC. The variable domain in full, completed from reference TRBV30 and TRBJ1-2, reads SQTIHQWPATLVQPVGSPLSLECTVEGTSNPNLYWYRQAAGRGLQLLFYSVGIGQISSEVPQNLSASRPQDRQFILSSKKLLLSDSGFYLCAWYHSLQGGPLYGYTFGSGTRLTVV.

This clone was seen a handful of times. The chain links TRBV6-6 to TRBJ1-5; 8 bases are a match to TRBD1. Germline CDR1 is MNHNY and CDR2 is SVGAGI (reference sequence). This CDR3 contains 15 residues. With V trimmed by 6 bases and J by 5 bases, 9 bases remained unmatched. The CDR3 DNA sequence: TGTGCCAGCAGCTCAACAGGGGGTTTCGATCAGCCCCAGCATTTT. Translating it yields CASSSTGGFDQPQHF.

The CDR3 DNA reads as TGCGCCAGCAGCTTGGCACCGACATCTCCCTACGAGCAGTACTTC. It encodes CASSLAPTSPYEQYF. The chain joins TRBV5-1 to TRBJ2-7, with D unresolved. The CDR3 totals 15 residues. CDR1 is SGHRS and CDR2 is YFSETQ in the germline V gene. Trimming removed 0 bases from V and 2 bases from J, with 12 bases in between.

The V and J genes are TRBV19 and TRBJ1-6; D is unclear. The CDR3 length is 12 residues. CDR1 and CDR2 (germline): LNHDA, SQIVND (reference sequence). V was pared by 8 bases and J by 9 bases, with 11 bases between. The CDR3 region is CASSPGRSPLHF. As DNA, the CDR3 is TGTGCCAGTTCACCGGGTCGTTCACCCCTCCACTTT. The whole variable domain, filled in from reference TRBV19 and TRBJ1-6, reads DGGITQSPKYLFRKEGQNVTLSCEQNLNHDAMYWYRQDPGQGLRLIYYSQIVNDFQKGDIAEGYSVSREKKESFPLTVTSAQKNPTAFYLCASSPGRSPLHFGNGTRLTVT.

The chain uses TRBV9 and TRBJ1-5, with TRBD1 identical over 8 bases. V was clipped by 4 bases and J by 4 bases; unmatched bases: 4. The length of the CDR3 is 14 residues. CDR1 is SGDLS, CDR2 YYNGEE, per germline. The CDR3 region has the DNA TGTGCCAGCAGCCCAGGGGGCATGAATCAGCCCCAGCATTTT. It codes for CASSPGGMNQPQHF.

This clone was recorded only once. J is TRBJ1-1 and V is TRBV25-1, with D unresolved. Between the trimmed V and J ends, which lost 7 bases and 3 bases, there was a span of 9 bases. Germline CDR1 and CDR2: MGHDK and SYGVNS. The CDR3 loop spans 12 amino acids. The CDR3 region is CASMGRYTEAFF. DNA of the CDR3: TGTGCCAGCATGGGCAGATACACTGAAGCTTTCTTT.

This clone was seen a few times. The chain uses TRBV2 and TRBJ2-2, with D possibly matching TRBD1 (6 bases). The V end was cut by 4 bases, the J end by 1 base, with 10 bases between. CDR1 and CDR2 (germline): SNHLY, FYNNEI. The CDR3 runs to 15 residues. CDR3 DNA sequence: TGTGCCAGCAGTGTGGGGACAATGAACACCGGGGAGCTGTTTTTT. Its translation is CASSVGTMNTGELFF.

The chain carries TRBV2 and TRBJ1-5; no firm D call. CDR1 and CDR2 (germline): SNHLY, FYNNEI. The germline V and J ends were trimmed by 4 bases and 0 bases, with 10 bases remaining between them. The CDR3 runs 15 residues. The CDR3 loop is CASSGPRASNQPQHF. The CDR3 DNA reads as TGTGCCAGCAGTGGTCCCCGCGCTAGCAATCAGCCCCAGCATTTT.

This chain uses TRBV30 with TRBJ1-2; D unclear. The CDR3 is 11 residues long. Between the trimmed V and J ends, which lost 0 bases and 8 bases, there was a span of 7 bases. Germline values: CDR1 GTSNPN, CDR2 SVGIG (reference sequence). CDR3 sequence: CAWSVIGGYTF. The CDR3 DNA is TGTGCCTGGAGTGTAATCGGGGGCTACACCTTC.

This sequence joins TRBV11-3 and TRBJ2-6; D might be TRBD1 (5 bases). The CDR3 extends over 15 amino acids. Germline CDR1 reads SGHNT; CDR2 reads YENEEA. The V and J ends lost 1 base and 4 bases respectively, with 8 bases between them. CDR3 bases: TGTGCCAGCAGCTTAGGGGGCTACGGGGCCAACGTCCTGACTTTC. Residues: CASSLGGYGANVLTF. Together with reference TRBV11-3 and TRBJ2-6, the CDR3 gives the full variable domain: EAGVVQSPRYKIIEKKQPVAFWCNPISGHNTLYWYLQNLGQGPELLIRYENEEAVDDSQLPKDRFSAERLKGVDSTLKIQPAELGDSAVYLCASSLGGYGANVLTFGAGSRLTVL.

V usage is TRBV5-5 and J usage is TRBJ2-2, with a possible D match to TRBD2 (6 bases). V lost 5 bases to trimming and J lost 3 bases, with 20 bases between them. Looked up from germline, CDR1 is SGHKS and CDR2 is YYEKEE (reference sequence). CDR3 size: 17 residues. The chain's CDR3 is CASRPQGPGRYTGELFF. CDR3 nucleotide sequence: TGTGCCAGCAGACCCCAGGGTCCAGGGAGGTACACCGGGGAGCTGTTTTTT.

This clone came up once. V usage is TRBV5-6 and J usage is TRBJ2-7; TRBD2 matches 14 bases. V lost 2 bases, J lost 3 bases, and 1 base stayed unmatched. The CDR3 spans 15 residues. Germline CDR1 and CDR2: SGHDT and YYEEEE. This CDR3 reads CASSFGLAGGYEQYF. The CDR3 DNA reads as TGTGCCAGCAGCTTCGGACTAGCGGGGGGCTACGAGCAGTACTTC.

In this sample, this clone turned up once. The rearrangement uses TRBV19 and TRBJ2-5; no definite D call. The CDR3 has 14 amino acids. Germline V gene sequence: CDR1 LNHDA, CDR2 SQIVND (reference sequence). The germline V and J ends were trimmed by 3 bases and 7 bases, with 15 bases remaining between them. In DNA form, the CDR3 reads TGTGCCAGTAGTATGGCCGAGACATTAGGGACCCAGTACTTC. It specifies CASSMAETLGTQYF.

The CDR3 spells CAISRQAEGANEKLFF. CDR3 DNA: TGTGCCATCAGTAGACAGGCGGAAGGTGCCAATGAAAAACTGTTTTTT. The rearrangement joins TRBV10-3 to TRBJ1-4; possibly TRBD1 for D (6 bases). Trimming shortened V by 5 bases and J by 5 bases, and 18 bases separated the two germline ends. CDR3 length: 16 residues. Germline V gene lookup returns CDR1 ENHRY and CDR2 SYGVKD.

The chain employs TRBV11-2 and TRBJ2-7; D perhaps matches TRBD2 (5 bases). V was cut by 2 bases and J by 4 bases, with 12 bases left in between. CDR1 SGHAT and CDR2 FQNNGV come from the germline V gene. The CDR3 totals 14 residues. Written as DNA, the CDR3 is TGTGCCAGCAGCTTACTTGGCGGGTCGTACGAGCAGTACTTC. It translates to CASSLLGGSYEQYF.

CDR3 region: CASTRDSRTEAFF. In DNA form, the CDR3 reads TGTGCCAGCACTAGAGACAGTAGAACTGAAGCTTTCTTT. The chain combines TRBV6-5 with TRBJ1-1; possibly TRBD1 for D (5 bases). The germline CDR1 and CDR2 sequences are MNHEY and SVGAGI. This CDR3 has 13 residues. Trimming took 7 bases from V and 5 from J, leaving 14 bases between them.

The CDR3 protein is CASSFFSGATYNEQFF. The DNA of the CDR3 is TGTGCCAGCAGCTTTTTTTCGGGAGCCACCTACAATGAGCAGTTCTTC. The rearrangement joins TRBV7-9 to TRBJ2-1; tentatively, D is TRBD2 (6 bases). Trimming left V 3 bases short and J 2 bases short, with 14 bases between. CDR1 and CDR2 from the germline V gene are SEHNR and FQNEAQ (reference sequence). This CDR3 has 16 residues.

J is TRBJ1-4 and V is TRBV6-5, with a possible D match to TRBD1 (6 bases). Germline CDR1 MNHEY, CDR2 SVGAGI. Trimming took off 4 bases at V and 8 bases at J, with 14 bases between the two ends. The CDR3 consists of 14 residues. CDR3 sequence (DNA): TGTGCCAGCAGTTCCGGGACAAGTAGGGAAAAACTGTTTTTT. It translates to CASSSGTSREKLFF.

The V gene is TRBV6-2 or TRBV6-3, the J gene TRBJ2-5; TRBD2 matches 11 bases. Germline V CDR1 and CDR2: MNHEY, SVGEGT. Germline trimming cut 0 bases from V and 5 bases from J; bases unmatched to any gene: 11. The CDR3 is 18 residues long. In DNA, the CDR3 is TGTGCCAGCAGTTACTCGATAGCGGGGGGGCCATTTGGCGAGACCCAGTACTTC. Translated: CASSYSIAGGPFGETQYF.